This T cell receptor beta chain was sequenced during a study of tumor-infiltrating lymphocytes in primary liver carcinoma. Findings of the study overall: Merely about 8-24% of top clones occurred in all five tumor regions. Whereas tumor region pairs overlapped more, tumor-adjacent and tumor-blood pairs overlapped less.

Both RNA and DNA were isolated together from roughly 20-30 mg of bulk tissue that had not been sorted. For this clonotype: Its matching antigen is unknown.

Germline V gene data show CDR1 as SGHTA and CDR2 as FQGNSA. The trim removed 0 bases at V and 4 bases at J, leaving 17 bases unmatched. The CDR3 has 19 residues. Using a constant-region primer together with ProtoScript II reverse transcriptase, TCR beta cDNA was made from approximately 500 ng of total RNA. Three nested multiplex PCR rounds, a slightly modified ARM-PCR method, built the TCR beta libraries. TRBV1-TRBV30 forward primers paired with a C-beta reverse primer drove the first two PCR rounds, about 10 cycles each. TCRdb re-called the multiplex PCR reads with MiXCR, one entry per CDR3 protein. The table includes more than 85,000 distinct CDR3 sequences, approximately 78% detected once.

The TCR was taken from a man aged 40-49 years with primary liver carcinoma and hepatitis B virus infection. The chain couples TRBV7-2 to TRBJ2-5, with 7 bases that match TRBD1. Sequencing was carried out using liver tumor tissue from sampling region 3. Described subset: tumor region T3, left-lateral pole. The CDR3 sequence: CASSLAPTARGFDGETQYF. The CDR3 nucleotides are TGTGCCAGCAGCTTAGCGCCTACTGCCAGGGGGTTTGATGGAGAGACCCAGTACTTC.